The 25 T cell receptor beta chains below come from one sample, sequenced in a study of blood T cells in healthy people across ages. Sample-barcoded 5' priming and a J-beta primer mix drove a second PCR of roughly 7 to 11 cycles. TCRdb independently ran MiXCR on the 5' RACE reads; one entry per CDR3 protein. Of roughly 700,000 distinct CDR3 sequences listed, roughly 25% are singletons. These data were also reused for a study on T cells of mothers and their children.

The sequencing input was blood. The receptors were gathered from a boy younger than 18 in good health.

The chain joins TRBV4-1 to TRBJ2-2, with D possibly being TRBD1 (5 bases). Trimming cost V 1 base and J 6 bases, with 9 bases left between them. Germline CDR1 reads MGHRA; CDR2 reads YSYEKL. The CDR3 sequence is 14 residues long. CDR3 region: CASSQARVPGELFF. CDR3 in DNA: TGCGCCAGCAGCCAAGCCAGGGTTCCCGGGGAGCTGTTTTTT.

This clonotype was detected only a few times. This chain uses TRBV11-2 with TRBJ2-1; 7 nucleotides match TRBD1. There are 13 residues in the CDR3. Trimming cost V 5 bases and J 8 bases; bases outside gene matches: 6. The germline V gene encodes CDR1 SGHAT and CDR2 FQNNGV. The CDR3 DNA reads as TGTGCCAGCAGCCAAGGGGGCATGGATGAGCAGTTCTTC. This sequence encodes CASSQGGMDEQFF.

This clonotype was seen a handful of times. CDR3 coding DNA: TGCAGCGTTGATAGAGTTGGGGCGAGCTCCTACAATGAGCAGTTCTTC. Its translation: CSVDRVGASSYNEQFF. The rearrangement uses TRBV29-1 and TRBJ2-1, with D possibly matching TRBD1 (5 bases). The CDR3 spans 16 residues. Germline loops: CDR1 SQVTM, CDR2 ANQGSEA. V was trimmed by 3 bases and J by 0 bases, leaving 15 bases between them.

This sequence joins TRBV7-9 and TRBJ2-3; 8 bases agree with TRBD2. CDR1 SEHNR and CDR2 FQNEAQ come from the germline V gene (reference sequence). The CDR3 runs to 17 residues. J gave up 5 bases and V 7 bases, and 17 bases lay outside the gene matches. The CDR3 DNA sequence: TGTGCCAGCATCAGACGCCGGGGAGCGGGGGAAGGAGATACGCAGTATTTT. This encodes CASIRRRGAGEGDTQYF. Complete variable domain (other parts from reference TRBV7-9 and TRBJ2-3): DTGVSQNPRHKITKRGQNVTFRCDPISEHNRLYWYRQTLGQGPEFLTYFQNEAQLEKSRLLSDRFSAERPKGSFSTLEIQRTEQGDSAMYLCASIRRRGAGEGDTQYFGPGTRLTVL.

V is TRBV7-9 and J is TRBJ2-5, with D perhaps TRBD1 or TRBD2 (5 bases each). Germline CDR1 reads SEHNR; CDR2 reads FQNEAQ (reference sequence). V was shortened by 5 bases and J by 5 bases, with 18 bases between the two germline ends. The CDR3 sequence is 15 residues long. The CDR3 nucleotides read TGTGCCAGCAGCGATGGGGGAGAGGCCGGGGAGACCCAGTACTTC. It encodes CASSDGGEAGETQYF.

The rearrangement links TRBV7-9 to TRBJ2-3, with D unresolved. The germline gives CDR1 SEHNR, CDR2 FQNEAQ (reference sequence). The CDR3 loop spans 13 amino acids. V was pared by 6 bases and J by 2 bases, with 9 bases between. CDR3: CASRPQATDTQYF. CDR3 nucleotides: TGTGCCAGCAGACCTCAGGCCACAGATACGCAGTATTTT.

A remark on this clonotype: This is likely a read error, given that the CDR3 carries no conserved phenylalanine or tryptophan at its end. The chain joins TRBV6-6 to TRBJ2-7; a weak D match, TRBD1 (5 bases). This CDR3 is built from 13 residues. Germline loops: CDR1 MNHNY, CDR2 SVGAGI (reference sequence). V shed 3 bases and J shed 5 bases, with 11 bases lying between them. The CDR3 loop reads CASSYRGFDEQYL. CDR3 bases: TGTGCCAGCAGTTATAGGGGCTTCGACGAGCAGTACCTC.

This clonotype was seen ten or more times. Its ends do not fully match the called genes, so a read error is possible. The rearrangement uses TRBV29-1 and TRBJ2-6, with a possible D match to TRBD2 (6 bases). CDR1 and CDR2 (germline): SQVTM, ANQGSEA. The CDR3 sequence is 15 residues long. The CDR3 sequence is CSVEGGPAGANVQTF. CDR3 sequence (DNA): TGCAGCGTTGAGGGGGGACCCGCTGGGGCCAACGTCCAGACTTTC.

The V call is TRBV6-2 or TRBV6-3, the J call TRBJ2-2, with 8 bases fitting TRBD1. J was trimmed by 13 bases and V by 4 bases; bases with no gene match: 5. CDR3 size: 12 residues. Germline V lookup: CDR1 MNHEY, CDR2 SVGEGT. DNA of the CDR3: TGTGCCAGCAGTTTCGTCAGGGGGCCGCTGTTTTTT. Translated, it gives CASSFVRGPLFF.

The chain recombines TRBV29-1 with TRBJ2-7; weak D call: TRBD1 (6 bases). The CDR3 is 13 residues long. Germline lookup yields CDR1 SQVTM and CDR2 ANQGSEA. Trimming stripped 8 bases from V and 2 bases from J, with 16 bases between. This CDR3 is CSTSRDTPYEQYF. The CDR3 DNA sequence: TGCAGCACTTCCCGGGACACCCCCTACGAGCAGTACTTC.

This clonotype has a count of ten or more. This chain uses TRBV29-1 with TRBJ2-1, with a weak D call TRBD2 (5 bases). V was trimmed by 5 bases and J by 0 bases, leaving 11 bases between them. CDR3 length equals 14 residues. The germline CDR1 and CDR2 sequences are SQVTM and ANQGSEA. CDR3 sequence (DNA): TGCAGCGTTCGCAACGGGGACTCCTACAATGAGCAGTTCTTC. Amino acids: CSVRNGDSYNEQFF.

This chain uses TRBV2 with TRBJ2-5; TRBD2 agrees at 12 bases. This CDR3 is built from 13 residues. Germline CDR1 is SNHLY and CDR2 is FYNNEI. With 8 bases clipped from V and 11 bases from J, the junction kept 9 bases outside the gene matches. The CDR3 loop reads CASAGLAGGEQYF. The CDR3, as DNA: TGTGCCAGCGCTGGGCTAGCGGGAGGGGAGCAGTACTTC.

The genes are TRBV10-3 and TRBJ1-4; D unresolved. Germline-derived CDR1 and CDR2 are ENHRY and SYGVKD. The CDR3 spans 15 residues. V lost 0 bases and J 5 bases, leaving 10 bases between the germline ends. The CDR3 region is CAISESKTVNEKLFF. The CDR3 bases are TGTGCCATCAGTGAGTCGAAGACCGTAAATGAAAAACTGTTTTTT.

The CDR3 DNA reads TGCAGTGCTAGAAACGACAGGGATCTGTACGAGCAGTACTTC. It is translated as CSARNDRDLYEQYF. This chain connects TRBV20-1 to TRBJ2-7; 7 nucleotides match TRBD1. The CDR3 runs to 14 residues. Germline V lookup: CDR1 DFQATT, CDR2 SNEGSKA (reference sequence). With 2 bases clipped from V and 4 bases from J, the junction kept 8 bases outside the gene matches.

The chain carries TRBV4-3 and TRBJ2-7, with D possibly called TRBD1 or TRBD2 (5 bases each). The CDR3 contains 15 residues. Germline-derived CDR1 and CDR2 are LGHNA and YSLEER. V was pared by 0 bases and J by 2 bases, with 11 bases between. Written as DNA, the CDR3 is TGCGCCAGCAGCCAAGATTACGAGGGGACCTACGAGCAGTACTTC. It codes for CASSQDYEGTYEQYF.

This chain links TRBV7-9 with TRBJ1-4, with a possible D match to TRBD1 (6 bases). The V end lost 7 bases, the J end lost 7 bases, and 16 bases lay between the germline ends. Germline V gene data show CDR1 as SEHNR and CDR2 as FQNEAQ (reference sequence). This CDR3 has 14 amino acids. CDR3 region: CASTWQEGGEKLFF. The CDR3, as DNA: TGTGCCAGCACCTGGCAGGAGGGGGGTGAAAAACTGTTTTTT.

This clonotype was detected a few times. V and J are TRBV29-1 and TRBJ2-7; 8 nucleotides agree with TRBD2. The germline V gene has CDR1 SQVTM and CDR2 ANQGSEA. The V and J ends lost 6 bases and 3 bases, in that order; junction bases with no gene match: 1. CDR3 length: 11 amino acids. Here the CDR3 reads CSVAGGYEQYF. As DNA, the CDR3 is TGCAGCGTCGCGGGGGGCTACGAGCAGTACTTC.

This clonotype was observed a few times. The chain carries TRBV12-3 or TRBV12-4 and TRBJ1-4, with TRBD1 as a possible D gene (5 bases). The CDR3 totals 14 residues. V dropped 7 bases and J dropped 8 bases, with 17 bases sitting between them. CDR3 sequence (DNA): TGTGCCAGCACCCCGGAGCAGGGCCGCGAAAAACTGTTTTTT. It is translated as CASTPEQGREKLFF.

V is TRBV5-1 and J is TRBJ2-3; 7 bases align to TRBD1. J was trimmed by 4 bases and V by 5 bases; bases with no gene match: 7. The CDR3 loop spans 14 amino acids. Per germline, CDR1 SGHRS and CDR2 YFSETQ. In DNA, the CDR3 is TGCGCCAGCAGTTCCGGGACAGCTTCAGATACGCAGTATTTT. This codes for CASSSGTASDTQYF. The entire variable domain, with the rest obtained from reference TRBV5-1 and TRBJ2-3, is as follows: KAGVTQTPRYLIKTRGQQVTLSCSPISGHRSVSWYQQTPGQGLQFLFEYFSETQRNKGNFPGRFSGRQFSNSRSEMNVSTLELGDSALYLCASSSGTASDTQYFGPGTRLTVL.

In this sample, this clonotype turned up many times. The V gene is TRBV13, the J gene TRBJ2-5; the D is unclear. V lost 1 base and J 1 base, leaving 4 bases between the germline ends. The CDR3 runs to 13 residues. Germline V gene sequence: CDR1 PRHDT, CDR2 FYEKMQ (reference sequence). The CDR3 loop is CASSLAPQETQYF. The CDR3 nucleotides read TGTGCCAGCAGCTTAGCGCCCCAAGAGACCCAGTACTTC.

The chain carries TRBV29-1 and TRBJ2-5; D is ambiguous. Germline lookup yields CDR1 SQVTM and CDR2 ANQGSEA. V was trimmed by 6 bases and J by 5 bases, leaving 25 bases between them. The CDR3 is 16 residues long. The CDR3, as DNA: TGCAGCGTGCACTCAGAGACGTTGAATTTAGGGGAGACCCAGTACTTC. This translates into CSVHSETLNLGETQYF.

As to this clonotype: The junction departs from germline at one end; a sequencing error may be responsible. The rearrangement uses TRBV4-1 and TRBJ2-1; D unclear. CDR3 length equals 12 residues. Germline CDR1 reads MGHRA; CDR2 reads YSYEKL. CDR3 DNA sequence: TGCGCCAGCAGCCAAGATTACAATGGGCAGTTCTTC. Its protein is CASSQDYNGQFF.

This clonotype was recorded many times. The CDR3 nucleotides are TGTGCCAGCAGCCCGTTCCCGAGACCTACGGGAAACACCATATATTTT. It translates to CASSPFPRPTGNTIYF. The V call is TRBV7-2, the J call TRBJ1-3; D is uncertain. Germline values: CDR1 SGHTA, CDR2 FQGNSA. V was clipped by 5 bases and J by 4 bases, with 18 bases between them. The CDR3 runs 16 residues.

The chain couples TRBV9 to TRBJ2-6; D possibly corresponds to TRBD2 (7 bases). V dropped 2 bases and J dropped 2 bases, with 26 bases sitting between them. CDR1 SGDLS and CDR2 YYNGEE come from the germline V gene. The CDR3 consists of 21 residues. Here the CDR3 reads CASSVQPSGGGRDAGANVLTF. The DNA for the CDR3 is TGTGCCAGCAGCGTTCAACCCTCAGGCGGGGGCAGGGATGCTGGGGCCAACGTCCTGACTTTC.

This chain joins TRBV6-6 and TRBJ2-1; D may be TRBD1 or TRBD2 (6 bases each). CDR3 length: 15 amino acids. The germline V and J ends were trimmed by 2 bases and 2 bases, with 10 bases remaining between them. Per the germline V gene, CDR1 is MNHNY and CDR2 is SVGAGI (reference sequence). This CDR3 is CASSYEGGTYNEQFF. The CDR3 DNA reads TGTGCCAGCAGTTACGAAGGGGGGACCTACAATGAGCAGTTCTTC.